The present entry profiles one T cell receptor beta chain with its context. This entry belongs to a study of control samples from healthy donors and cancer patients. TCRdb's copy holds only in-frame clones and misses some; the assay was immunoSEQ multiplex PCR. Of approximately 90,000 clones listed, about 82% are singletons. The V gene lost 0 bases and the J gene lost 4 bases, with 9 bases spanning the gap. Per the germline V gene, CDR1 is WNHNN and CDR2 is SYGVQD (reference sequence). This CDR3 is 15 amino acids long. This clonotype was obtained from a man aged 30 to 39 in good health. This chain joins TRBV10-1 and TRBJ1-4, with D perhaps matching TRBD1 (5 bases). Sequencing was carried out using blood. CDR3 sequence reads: CASSESTAFNEKLFF. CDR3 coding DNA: TGCGCCAGCAGTGAGTCGACAGCATTTAATGAAAAACTGTTTTTT.